The clone carrying this TCR beta chain appeared a few times. Its matching antigen is unknown. This CDR3 has 13 residues. Germline V gene sequence: CDR1 MGHRA, CDR2 YSYEKL. The junction had 0 bases not matched to a gene; V was cut back by 1 base and J by 6 bases. With 60 Vbeta and 13 Jbeta primers, the PCR was carried out. Clones were read by immunoSEQ multiplex PCR, and TCRdb kept only the in-frame ones, dropping some. The sample comprises 200,000 or so clones, more than 75% of which are singletons, and 1% to 1.5% rests with the top ten. This entry is derived from a study of cytomegalovirus exposure and HLA in healthy donors. General study points: Later analysis placed DRB1 highest and HLA-C lowest in TCR association rates, which differed by HLA locus.

The sequence was collected from a man aged 25-45 years in good health and CMV-seronegative. This chain connects TRBV4-1 to TRBJ1-2; 9 positions match TRBD1. Sequenced material: PBMCs. The CDR3 sequence is CASSQGQGDGYTF. CDR3 bases: TGCGCCAGCAGCCAAGGACAGGGGGATGGCTACACCTTC.